A selection of T cell receptor beta chains follows, all from one sample in a study of response to subunit inactivated influenza vaccine. TCRdb re-analysed the RT-PCR reads in MiXCR, keeping a single row per CDR3 protein. The repertoire holds approximately 290,000 distinct CDR3 sequences, with over 20% as singletons. The sample here was PBMCs from blood, taken less than 22 months after vaccination. The source is a man aged 45 to 70 who received an inactivated influenza vaccine. CDR3s include the opening cysteine and the closing phenylalanine or tryptophan. Each record gives: CDR3 length, V gene, D gene, clone size, J gene, CDR3 protein, CDR3 DNA. D genes are given only for firm matches. Part of the rows lack a size; the others show once, few, many or a class for expanded clones.

len: 15
v_gene: TRBV4-1
d_gene: .
abundance: .
j_gene: TRBJ2-2
CDR3aa: CASSQGQLDAGELFF
CDR3nt: TGCGCCAGCAGCCAAGGCCAGTTAGACGCCGGGGAGCTGTTTTTT

len: 15
v_gene: TRBV18
d_gene: TRBD1
abundance: .
j_gene: TRBJ1-2
CDR3aa: CASSPLGQGRYGYTF
CDR3nt: TGTGCCAGCTCACCACTCGGACAGGGACGATATGGCTACACCTTC

len: 14
v_gene: TRBV12-3/TRBV12-4
d_gene: .
abundance: few
j_gene: TRBJ1-1
CDR3aa: CASTIGRMNTEAFF
CDR3nt: TGTGCCAGCACAATAGGACGGATGAACACTGAAGCTTTCTTT

len: 14
v_gene: TRBV6-2/TRBV6-3
d_gene: .
abundance: .
j_gene: TRBJ1-5
CDR3aa: CASDPGGGNQPQHF
CDR3nt: TGTGCCAGCGACCCGGGGGGCGGAAATCAGCCCCAGCATTTT

len: 18
v_gene: TRBV11-1
d_gene: TRBD1
abundance: .
j_gene: TRBJ1-1
CDR3aa: CASSLETGQAPLDTEAFF
CDR3nt: TGTGCCAGCAGCTTAGAGACGGGACAGGCCCCGTTGGACACTGAAGCTTTCTTT

len: 14
v_gene: TRBV20-1
d_gene: .
abundance: few
j_gene: TRBJ2-7
CDR3aa: CSARRDLTASEQYF
CDR3nt: TGCAGTGCTAGAAGGGACTTAACTGCTAGCGAGCAGTACTTC

len: 15
v_gene: TRBV5-4
d_gene: .
abundance: few
j_gene: TRBJ2-5
CDR3aa: CASSLSPSGGETQYF
CDR3nt: TGTGCCAGCAGCCTATCACCCTCGGGTGGTGAGACCCAGTACTTC

len: 13
v_gene: TRBV7-9
d_gene: .
abundance: .
j_gene: TRBJ1-2
CDR3aa: CASSLKVAEGYTF
CDR3nt: TGTGCCAGCAGCTTAAAAGTTGCAGAGGGCTACACCTTC

len: 15
v_gene: TRBV6-5
d_gene: TRBD2
abundance: .
j_gene: TRBJ2-3
CDR3aa: CASSYSIVAGDTQYF
CDR3nt: TGTGCCAGCAGTTACTCGATAGTAGCGGGAGATACGCAGTATTTT

len: 14
v_gene: TRBV20-1
d_gene: .
abundance: .
j_gene: TRBJ2-5
CDR3aa: CSARKLVGKETQYF
CDR3nt: TGCAGTGCTAGAAAATTGGTAGGAAAAGAGACCCAGTACTTC

len: 14
v_gene: TRBV12-3/TRBV12-4
d_gene: TRBD1
abundance: .
j_gene: TRBJ1-5
CDR3aa: CASSFTGADQPQHF
CDR3nt: TGTGCCAGCAGTTTTACAGGGGCCGATCAGCCCCAGCATTTT

len: 12
v_gene: TRBV29-1
d_gene: .
abundance: few
j_gene: TRBJ2-1
CDR3aa: CSVDPQPFLQFF
CDR3nt: TGCAGCGTTGATCCCCAGCCCTTTCTACAGTTCTTC

len: 15
v_gene: TRBV7-3
d_gene: TRBD1
abundance: few
j_gene: TRBJ1-1
CDR3aa: CASSYQQGSFTEAFF
CDR3nt: TGTGCCAGCAGTTATCAACAGGGGTCGTTCACTGAAGCTTTCTTT

len: 14
v_gene: TRBV25-1
d_gene: .
abundance: few
j_gene: TRBJ2-7
CDR3aa: CASSESGRSYEQYF
CDR3nt: TGTGCCAGCAGTGAATCCGGCCGCTCCTACGAGCAGTACTTC

len: 12
v_gene: TRBV7-2
d_gene: .
abundance: .
j_gene: TRBJ2-5
CDR3aa: CASSPILETQYF
CDR3nt: TGTGCCAGCAGCCCGATATTAGAGACCCAGTACTTC

len: 18
v_gene: TRBV12-3/TRBV12-4
d_gene: .
abundance: .
j_gene: TRBJ1-3
CDR3aa: CASSPRLELTYSGNTIYF
CDR3nt: TGTGCCAGCAGCCCTCGGTTGGAGTTAACCTACTCTGGAAACACCATATATTTT